This TCR beta chain is from a study of blood T cell repertoires in COVID-19. Study-level information: Nucleic acid was either cDNA or gDNA, and it came from T cells, B-cell-depleted T cells, or PBMCs.

This clone has a single count. The CDR3 is 13 residues long. The germline V gene has CDR1 LGHNA and CDR2 YSLEER. V was pared by 1 base and J by 3 bases, with 6 bases between. As handled by the study authors: Researchers report that nucleated cell counts were estimated from reference gene primer amplification. The table came from immunoSEQ multiplex PCR; TCRdb's copy has only in-frame clones and leaves some out. That table supplies the V and J calls and clone size; D and trimming were determined from the DNA. Of about 57,000 clones in the sample, 70% to 80% are singletons; the top ten hold around 30%. The source material was peripheral blood. V and J are TRBV4-3 and TRBJ1-2; D gene unclear. This clonotype was obtained from a human donor in a cohort sampled during active COVID-19. The DNA for the CDR3 is TGCGCCAGCAGCCAAGGGCAGTACTATGGCTACACCTTC. It specifies CASSQGQYYGYTF.